This T cell receptor (beta chain) originates from a study of technical replicates of blood from a few donors. The repertoire was sequenced with immunoSEQ multiplex PCR; TCRdb's copy has only in-frame clones and lacks some. Here the sample spans tens of thousands of clones, around 94% being singletons. CDR3 length equals 16 residues. Trimming shortened V by 3 bases and J by 3 bases, and 18 bases separated the two germline ends. Germline CDR1 and CDR2: SNHLY and FYNNEI. Sequencing was performed on T cells isolated from PBMCs. The receptor's source is a human donor in good health. V and J are TRBV2 and TRBJ2-7; D remains unclear. The CDR3 DNA sequence: TGTGCCAGCAGTGAGATCTTGGCTGCACCAAACTACGAGCAGTACTTC. This encodes CASSEILAAPNYEQYF.